The entry below describes one T cell receptor (beta chain). Its antigen is undetermined. The ends were cut back, 3 bases at V and 3 bases at J, with 12 bases in the middle. Germline-derived CDR1 and CDR2 are LNHNV and YYDKDF (reference sequence). The CDR3 length is 14 residues. The data derive from a study of Graves' ophthalmopathy and Graves' hyperthyroidism. Broader study findings: Appearing in blood as well were most expanded thyroid clonotypes above 0.001 frequency.

TCR beta CDR3 regions were amplified from RNA transcripts. Following a first-round RT-PCR that used HTBI primers, a second-round multiplex PCR was carried out. Using its own MiXCR run on the multiplex PCR reads, TCRdb lists one record per CDR3 protein. The table shows about 660,000 distinct CDR3 sequences, with just over 40% occurring only once. This chain connects TRBV15 to TRBJ2-7, with D perhaps assigned TRBD1 or TRBD2 (5 bases each). The TCR originated in an adult man with Graves' ophthalmopathy. The sample was peripheral blood. The CDR3 reads CATSSHRDHYEQYF. The CDR3 nucleotides read TGTGCCACCAGCAGCCACCGGGACCACTACGAGCAGTACTTC.